The 13 T cell receptor beta chains in this list originate from one sample, sequenced in a study of spatial heterogeneity in lung cancer. TCRdb processed the 5' RACE reads anew with MiXCR; each CDR3 protein has one entry. This table has roughly 25,000 distinct CDR3 sequences, about 7% appearing once. As to time point: sample taken at primary tumor resection. The sequencing used PBMCs, collected at surgery. Receptor source: a male donor with early-stage non-small cell lung cancer.

The gene calls are TRBV4-3 and TRBJ2-6; D not certain. Deletions cut 0 bases from V and 0 bases from J, with 9 bases between. Per the germline V gene, CDR1 is LGHNA and CDR2 is YSLEER. The CDR3 length is 17 residues. The DNA of the CDR3 is TGCGCCAGCAGCCAAGATTTGGTCAGCTCTGGGGCCAACGTCCTGACTTTC. Residues: CASSQDLVSSGANVLTF.

This clonotype was seen ten or more times. The CDR3: CASMTGGPNTQYF. DNA of the CDR3: TGTGCCAGCATGACGGGGGGGCCAAATACGCAGTATTTT. This chain connects TRBV2 to TRBJ2-3, with TRBD2 matching 8 bases. V lost 7 bases, J lost 7 bases, and 7 bases stayed unmatched. The CDR3 runs 13 residues. In germline, CDR1 is SNHLY, CDR2 FYNNEI.

This clonotype was counted ten times or more. The chain recombines TRBV5-1 with TRBJ1-1; D remains ambiguous. V dropped 4 bases and J dropped 2 bases, with 15 bases sitting between them. The CDR3 spans 15 residues. Germline CDR1 reads SGHRS; CDR2 reads YFSETQ. The DNA of the CDR3 is TGCGCCAGCAGCGTCGGTGGTTTCGGAAACACTGAAGCTTTCTTT. This encodes CASSVGGFGNTEAFF.

In this sample, this clonotype turned up a few times. The chain is built from TRBV3-1 and TRBJ1-3, with 8 bases lining up with TRBD1. Germline trimming cut 3 bases from V and 5 bases from J; bases unmatched to any gene: 6. CDR3 length: 15 residues. The germline V gene encodes CDR1 LGHDT and CDR2 YNNKEL (reference sequence). CDR3 DNA sequence: TGTGCCAGCAGCCATCTCGGACAGGGAAGAAACACCATATATTTT. This translates into CASSHLGQGRNTIYF.

This clonotype was counted at least ten times. This chain connects TRBV24-1 to TRBJ2-1, with 7 bases matching TRBD2. Trimming took 5 bases from V and 5 from J; bases not matched to a gene: 8. Germline V gene sequence: CDR1 KGHDR, CDR2 SFDVKD. The CDR3 is 15 residues long. CDR3 loop: CATSALSGVHNEQFF. The CDR3, as DNA: TGTGCCACCAGTGCTTTAAGCGGGGTCCACAATGAGCAGTTCTTC.

Judged by abundance, this clonotype is medium-sized. The gene calls are TRBV10-3 and TRBJ2-1; the match to TRBD2 covers 7 bases. The CDR3 is made up of 13 amino acids. Germline CDR1 reads ENHRY; CDR2 reads SYGVKD. J was trimmed by 8 bases and V by 4 bases; bases with no gene match: 5. CDR3 protein: CAISGGSSDEQFF. Written as DNA, the CDR3 is TGTGCCATCAGTGGCGGGAGTAGTGATGAGCAGTTCTTC.

The chain links TRBV18 to TRBJ1-3, with TRBD1 matching 10 bases. CDR3 size: 19 residues. Germline V gene lookup returns CDR1 KGHSH and CDR2 LQKENI. With V trimmed by 3 bases and J by 0 bases, 11 bases remained unmatched. CDR3: CASSPLDRGRSGSGNTIYF. The CDR3 DNA reads as TGTGCCAGCTCACCTCTTGACAGGGGGCGATCCGGCTCTGGAAACACCATATATTTT.

The table lists this clonotype with a few counts. This chain links TRBV2 with TRBJ2-7; the D gene is possibly TRBD2 (5 bases). With 6 bases removed from V and 5 bases from J, the gap between germline ends came to 11 bases. The CDR3 length is 12 residues. Germline lookup yields CDR1 SNHLY and CDR2 FYNNEI. The CDR3 here is CASRPNGDEQYF. The CDR3 region has the DNA TGTGCCAGCAGACCGAACGGGGACGAGCAGTACTTC.

V usage is TRBV24-1 and J usage is TRBJ2-2; D uncertain. The CDR3 extends over 14 amino acids. Trimming took off 5 bases at V and 7 bases at J, with 13 bases between the two ends. Looked up from germline, CDR1 is KGHDR and CDR2 is SFDVKD. CDR3 coding DNA: TGTGCCACCAGTGGATCAATGGTCCGCGGGGAGCTGTTTTTT. It codes for CATSGSMVRGELFF.

This clonotype has a count of ten or more. The chain uses TRBV24-1 and TRBJ2-1; D might be TRBD1 (5 bases). CDR3 length equals 15 residues. The germline V and J ends were trimmed by 5 bases and 0 bases, with 10 bases remaining between them. Germline lookup yields CDR1 KGHDR and CDR2 SFDVKD. CDR3 protein: CATSVRQFSYNEQFF. The DNA for the CDR3 is TGTGCCACCAGTGTCCGACAGTTCTCCTACAATGAGCAGTTCTTC.

V is TRBV10-2 and J is TRBJ2-2; 8 bases match TRBD1. CDR3 length equals 14 residues. Germline lookup yields CDR1 WSHSY and CDR2 SAAADI. The J segment lost 3 bases and the V segment lost 6 bases, leaving 3 bases of the junction unmatched. CDR3 sequence reads: CASRETGDTGELFF. The CDR3 DNA reads TGCGCCAGCAGAGAGACAGGGGACACCGGGGAGCTGTTTTTT.

A few counts support this clonotype. V is TRBV20-1 and J is TRBJ2-7; TRBD1 might be the D (6 bases). The CDR3 has 13 residues. Germline V gene sequence: CDR1 DFQATT, CDR2 SNEGSKA (reference sequence). Trimming pared 5 bases from V and 2 bases from J, leaving 13 bases between. The CDR3 sequence: CSASTGNTYEQYF. CDR3 nucleotide sequence: TGCAGTGCTTCGACAGGAAATACCTACGAGCAGTACTTC.

This rearrangement joins TRBV7-9 to TRBJ2-1, with TRBD2 matching 11 bases. V gave up 4 bases and J gave up 8 bases; unmatched junction bases: 7. Germline CDR1 reads SEHNR; CDR2 reads FQNEAQ (reference sequence). This CDR3 is built from 15 residues. Here the CDR3 reads CASSSLAGGPHEQFF. CDR3 DNA sequence: TGTGCCAGCAGCTCCTTAGCGGGGGGGCCCCATGAGCAGTTCTTC.